This TCR beta chain was captured in a study of brain T cells in children with intractable seizures. Study-wide results and limits: Absence of clones before surgery may stem from lower sequencing depth.

This clone showed up just once. The antigen is undetermined. Assay: immunoSEQ multiplex PCR; the TCRdb copy retains only in-frame clones and omits some. There are around 340,000 clones in the sample; about 93% occur only once, and 5% to 7% lies in the top ten. Between the trimmed V and J ends, which lost 1 base and 8 bases, there was a span of 13 bases. Germline-derived CDR1 and CDR2 are SGHVS and FQNEAQ. CDR3 length: 14 amino acids. Indicated time point: blood from clinic visit 5 months post-surgery; TSC patient then seizure free. Sequencing was limited to surgery cases with top T cell transcript signatures in brain tissue.

This clonotype was obtained from a boy younger than two with tuberous sclerosis and intractable seizures. Sequencing was performed on peripheral blood, taken less than 6 months after surgery. The chain uses TRBV7-8 and TRBJ2-3; tentative D call: TRBD2 (6 bases). The CDR3 protein is CASSLGDVRGTQYF. The DNA of the CDR3 is TGTGCCAGCAGCTTAGGAGACGTGCGGGGTACGCAGTATTTT.